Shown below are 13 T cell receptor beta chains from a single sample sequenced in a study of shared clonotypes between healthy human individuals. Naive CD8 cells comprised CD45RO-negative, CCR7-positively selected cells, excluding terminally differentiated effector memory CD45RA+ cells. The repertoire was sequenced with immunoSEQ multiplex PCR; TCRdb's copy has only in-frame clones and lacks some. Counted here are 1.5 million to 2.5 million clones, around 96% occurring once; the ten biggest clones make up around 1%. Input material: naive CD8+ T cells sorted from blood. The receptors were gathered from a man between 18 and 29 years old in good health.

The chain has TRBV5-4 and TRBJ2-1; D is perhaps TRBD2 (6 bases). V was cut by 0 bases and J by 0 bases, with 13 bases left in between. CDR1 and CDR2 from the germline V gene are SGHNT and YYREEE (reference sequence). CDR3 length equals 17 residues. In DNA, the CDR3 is TGTGCCAGCAGCTTGGCCGGGGCGGGAAGCTCCTACAATGAGCAGTTCTTC. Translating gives CASSLAGAGSSYNEQFF.

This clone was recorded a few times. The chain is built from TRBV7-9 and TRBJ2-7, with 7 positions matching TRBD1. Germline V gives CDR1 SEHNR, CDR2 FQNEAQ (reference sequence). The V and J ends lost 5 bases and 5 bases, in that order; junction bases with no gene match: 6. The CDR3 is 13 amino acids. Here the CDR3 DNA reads TGTGCCAGCAGCCTTATACAGGGGAACGAGCAGTACTTC. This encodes CASSLIQGNEQYF.

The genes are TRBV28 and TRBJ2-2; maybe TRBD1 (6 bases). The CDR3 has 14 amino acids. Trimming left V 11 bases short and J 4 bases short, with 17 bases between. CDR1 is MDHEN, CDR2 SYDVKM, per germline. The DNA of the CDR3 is TGTGCCGGGAATTCACAGGGTAGCACCGGGGAGCTGTTTTTT. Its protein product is CAGNSQGSTGELFF.

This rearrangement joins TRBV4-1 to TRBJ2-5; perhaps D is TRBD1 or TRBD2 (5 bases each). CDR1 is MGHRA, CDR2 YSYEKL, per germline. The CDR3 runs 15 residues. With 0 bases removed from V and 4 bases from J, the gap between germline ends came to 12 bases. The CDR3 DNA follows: TGCGCCAGCAGCCAAGAGGACACCCGGGGAGAGACCCAGTACTTC. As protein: CASSQEDTRGETQYF.

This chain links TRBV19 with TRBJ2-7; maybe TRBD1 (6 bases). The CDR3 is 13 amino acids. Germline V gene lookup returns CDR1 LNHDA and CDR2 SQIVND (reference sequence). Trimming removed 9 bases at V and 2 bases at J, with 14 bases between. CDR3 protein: CASSTGWAYEQYF. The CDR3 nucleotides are TGTGCCAGCTCAACAGGGTGGGCCTACGAGCAGTACTTC.

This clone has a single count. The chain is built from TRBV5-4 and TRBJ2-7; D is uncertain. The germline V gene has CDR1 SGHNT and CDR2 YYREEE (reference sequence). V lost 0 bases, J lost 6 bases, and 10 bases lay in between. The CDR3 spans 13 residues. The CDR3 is CASSLAPFGEQYF. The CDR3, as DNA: TGTGCCAGCAGCTTGGCCCCCTTTGGCGAGCAGTACTTC.

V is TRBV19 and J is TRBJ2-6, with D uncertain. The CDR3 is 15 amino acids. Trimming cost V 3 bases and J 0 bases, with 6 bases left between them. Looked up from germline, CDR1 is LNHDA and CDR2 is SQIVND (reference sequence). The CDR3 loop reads CASSMVGSGANVLTF. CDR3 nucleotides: TGTGCCAGTAGTATGGTAGGCTCTGGGGCCAACGTCCTGACTTTC.

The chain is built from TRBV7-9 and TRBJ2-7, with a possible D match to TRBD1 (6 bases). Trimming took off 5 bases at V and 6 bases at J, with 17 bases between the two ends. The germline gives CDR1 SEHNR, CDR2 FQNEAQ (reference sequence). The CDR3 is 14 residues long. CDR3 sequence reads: CASSAPTGSFEQYF. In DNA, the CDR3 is TGTGCCAGCAGCGCACCGACAGGATCGTTCGAGCAGTACTTC.

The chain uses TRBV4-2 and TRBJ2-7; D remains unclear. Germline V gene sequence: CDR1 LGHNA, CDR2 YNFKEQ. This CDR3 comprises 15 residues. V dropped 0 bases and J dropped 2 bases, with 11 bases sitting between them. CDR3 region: CASSQDPGLAYEQYF. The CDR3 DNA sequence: TGTGCCAGCAGCCAAGATCCCGGTCTAGCCTACGAGCAGTACTTC.

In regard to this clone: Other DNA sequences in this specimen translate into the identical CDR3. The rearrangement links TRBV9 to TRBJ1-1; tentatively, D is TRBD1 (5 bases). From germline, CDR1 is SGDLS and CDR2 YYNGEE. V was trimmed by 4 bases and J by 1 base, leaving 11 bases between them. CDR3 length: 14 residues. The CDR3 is CASSSGPQNTEAFF. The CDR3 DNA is TGTGCCAGCAGCTCGGGACCGCAGAACACTGAAGCTTTCTTT.

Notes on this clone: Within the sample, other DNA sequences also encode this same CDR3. CDR3 in amino acids: CASSFSGNEQFF. CDR3 bases: TGTGCCAGCAGCTTCTCAGGGAATGAGCAGTTCTTC. V and J are TRBV7-9 and TRBJ2-1; possible D gene TRBD1, 5 bases. Between the trimmed V and J ends, which lost 3 bases and 7 bases, there was a span of 7 bases. Germline-derived CDR1 and CDR2 are SEHNR and FQNEAQ (reference sequence). The CDR3 is 12 amino acids.

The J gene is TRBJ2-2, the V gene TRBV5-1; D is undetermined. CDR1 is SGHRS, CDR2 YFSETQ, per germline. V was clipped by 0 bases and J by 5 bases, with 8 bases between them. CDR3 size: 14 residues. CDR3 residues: CASSLEVPTGELFF. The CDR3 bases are TGCGCCAGCAGCTTGGAGGTCCCGACCGGGGAGCTGTTTTTT. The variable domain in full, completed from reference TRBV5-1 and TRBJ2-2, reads KAGVTQTPRYLIKTRGQQVTLSCSPISGHRSVSWYQQTPGQGLQFLFEYFSETQRNKGNFPGRFSGRQFSNSRSEMNVSTLELGDSALYLCASSLEVPTGELFFGEGSRLTVL.

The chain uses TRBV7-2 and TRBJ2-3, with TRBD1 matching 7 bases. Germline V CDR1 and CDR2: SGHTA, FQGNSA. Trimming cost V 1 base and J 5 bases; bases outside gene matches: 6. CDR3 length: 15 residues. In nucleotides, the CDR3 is TGTGCCAGCAGCTTAGGGGACAACAGGGGAGATACGCAGTATTTT. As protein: CASSLGDNRGDTQYF.